The T cell receptor (beta chain) described here comes from a study of cytomegalovirus exposure and HLA in healthy donors. General study results and limits: Confirmation was obtained in vitro that a few CMV-associated chains are specific for CMV antigens. Reports described diagnosis of cytomegalovirus status by the classifier as highly specific and sensitive.

Concerning this clone itself: Its antigen is unidentified.

Trimming stripped 3 bases from V and 3 bases from J, with 12 bases between. The CDR3 length is 15 residues. The germline gives CDR1 SNHLY, CDR2 FYNNEI. PCR primers comprised 60 Vbeta and 13 Jbeta primers. Generated by immunoSEQ multiplex PCR, the TCRdb table keeps only in-frame clones and is missing some. The sample records about 130,000 clones, around 73% being singletons. Sequencing was performed on PBMCs. The chain carries TRBV2 and TRBJ1-5, with D possibly matching TRBD1 (5 bases). The receptor was derived from a man between 45 and 60 years old in good health and CMV-seronegative. DNA for the CDR3: TGTGCCAGCAGTGATTCGGGGGGAGTCAATCAGCCCCAGCATTTT. This encodes CASSDSGGVNQPQHF.